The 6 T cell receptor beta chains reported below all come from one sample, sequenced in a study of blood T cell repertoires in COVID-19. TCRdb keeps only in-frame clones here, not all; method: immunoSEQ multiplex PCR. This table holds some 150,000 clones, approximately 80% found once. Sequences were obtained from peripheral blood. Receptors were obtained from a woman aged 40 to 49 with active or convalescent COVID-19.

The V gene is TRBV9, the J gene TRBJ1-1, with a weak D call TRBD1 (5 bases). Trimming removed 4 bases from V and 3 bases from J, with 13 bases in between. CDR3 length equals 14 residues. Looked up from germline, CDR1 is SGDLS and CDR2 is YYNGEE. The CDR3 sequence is CASSLRAGDTEAFF. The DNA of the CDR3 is TGTGCCAGCAGCTTGCGGGCGGGGGACACTGAAGCTTTCTTT.

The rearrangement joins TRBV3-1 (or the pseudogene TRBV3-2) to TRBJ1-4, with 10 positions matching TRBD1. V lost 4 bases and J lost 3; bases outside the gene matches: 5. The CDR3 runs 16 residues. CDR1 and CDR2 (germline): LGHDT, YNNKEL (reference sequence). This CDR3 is CASSPGQGVPNEKLFF. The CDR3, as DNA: TGTGCCAGCAGCCCCGGACAGGGGGTCCCTAATGAAAAACTGTTTTTT.

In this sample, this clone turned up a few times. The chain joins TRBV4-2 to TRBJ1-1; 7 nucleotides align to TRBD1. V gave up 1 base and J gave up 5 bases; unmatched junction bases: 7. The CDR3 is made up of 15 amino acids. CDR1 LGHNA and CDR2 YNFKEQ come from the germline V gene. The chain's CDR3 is CASSQATGADTEAFF. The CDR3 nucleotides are TGTGCCAGCAGCCAAGCTACAGGGGCGGATACTGAAGCTTTCTTT.

The CDR3 DNA follows: TGTGCCAGTAGTACCATCCGACAGGGGGCGGACTATGGCTACACCTTC. Residues: CASSTIRQGADYGYTF. The chain carries TRBV19 and TRBJ1-2; 10 bases line up with TRBD1. The J segment lost 3 bases and the V segment lost 4 bases, leaving 8 bases of the junction unmatched. In germline, CDR1 is LNHDA, CDR2 SQIVND (reference sequence). This CDR3 spans 16 amino acids.

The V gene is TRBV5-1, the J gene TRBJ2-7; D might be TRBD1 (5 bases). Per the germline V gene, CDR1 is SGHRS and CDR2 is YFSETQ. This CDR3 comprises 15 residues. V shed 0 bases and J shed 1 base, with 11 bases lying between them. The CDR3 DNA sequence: TGCGCCAGCAGCTTGGAAGGGCAGGGATCCTACGAGCAGTACTTC. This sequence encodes CASSLEGQGSYEQYF.

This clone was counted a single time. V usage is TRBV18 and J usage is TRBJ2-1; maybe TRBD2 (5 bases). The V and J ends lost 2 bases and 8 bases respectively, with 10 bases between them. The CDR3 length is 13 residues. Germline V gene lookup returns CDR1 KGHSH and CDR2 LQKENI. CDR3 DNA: TGTGCCAGCTCACCATTTCTGGGAGATGAGCAGTTCTTC. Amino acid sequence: CASSPFLGDEQFF.